The clone carrying this T cell receptor (beta chain) was detected only a few times. The antigen remains unidentified. TCRdb redid the calling of the RACE reads with MiXCR, one entry per CDR3 protein. The data hold 150,000 to 200,000 distinct CDR3 sequences, with 20% to 25% observed a single time. The sample belongs to a study of human T cells and chemical hapten exposure. Whole-study findings and limits: Controls formed significantly fewer large CDR3 similarity clusters than expanded TCRs did.

Time point meaning: patch test 1, 2 weeks after DPC sensitization. Described treatment: therapeutic diphenylcyclopropenone sensitization with weekly scalp DPC. Unfractionated whole blood was the source of the extracted total RNA. With V trimmed by 6 bases and J by 3 bases, 10 bases remained unmatched. Per germline, CDR1 MNHNY and CDR2 SVGAGI (reference sequence). The CDR3 has 15 residues. The receptor was derived from a woman aged 45-65 years with alopecia areata. Some clones in this sample may be carry-over from other donors' samples. The chain has TRBV6-6 and TRBJ2-7; TRBD2 matches at 8 bases. The sample consisted of whole blood, taken in connection with sensitization to the hapten diphenylcyclopropenone (DPC). The CDR3 nucleotides are TGTGCCAGCAGAGAAGGACTAGCACAGGTCTACGAGCAGTACTTC. Amino acid sequence: CASREGLAQVYEQYF.